These 5 T cell receptor beta chains were all obtained from the same sample, sequenced in a study of blood T cell repertoires in COVID-19. Profiling relied on immunoSEQ multiplex PCR, and the TCRdb table lists in-frame clones only, not all of them. The top ten hold roughly 9.2% of the sample, which has around 180,000 clones, roughly 88% seen once. Sequencing used peripheral blood. These receptors came from a woman older than 75 with acute or convalescent COVID-19.

The rearrangement links TRBV3-1 (or the pseudogene TRBV3-2) to TRBJ1-2; 7 bases line up with TRBD1. Trimming cost V 4 bases and J 6 bases; bases outside gene matches: 2. Germline CDR1 reads LGHDT; CDR2 reads YNNKEL (reference sequence). The CDR3 contains 12 residues. CDR3 loop: CASSLTGNGYTF. The CDR3 DNA reads as TGTGCCAGCAGCCTGACAGGGAATGGCTACACCTTC.

This chain connects TRBV5-6 to TRBJ2-7; 8 bases line up with TRBD2. The trim removed 2 bases at V and 1 base at J, leaving 8 bases unmatched. Germline-derived CDR1 and CDR2 are SGHDT and YYEEEE. The CDR3 runs 16 residues. The CDR3 sequence: CASSFLPGGGSYEQYF. The CDR3 DNA reads TGTGCCAGCAGCTTTCTGCCGGGCGGGGGGTCCTACGAGCAGTACTTC.

V is TRBV5-1 and J is TRBJ2-2; 7 bases fit TRBD1. This CDR3 contains 15 residues. V lost 3 bases and J lost 1; bases outside the gene matches: 3. The germline V gene encodes CDR1 SGHRS and CDR2 YFSETQ. Here the CDR3 reads CASSYGTVNTGELFF. The CDR3 DNA reads TGCGCCAGCAGCTACGGGACAGTGAACACCGGGGAGCTGTTTTTT.

V and J are TRBV19 and TRBJ1-6; D is uncertain. The CDR3 totals 14 residues. The V and J ends lost 2 bases and 8 bases respectively, with 10 bases between them. CDR1 and CDR2 from the germline V gene are LNHDA and SQIVND (reference sequence). The chain's CDR3 is CASSINSLYSPLHF. The CDR3 DNA sequence: TGTGCCAGTAGTATAAACAGCCTTTATTCACCCCTCCACTTT.

The gene calls are TRBV29-1 and TRBJ2-3; the D is unclear. Germline V CDR1 and CDR2: SQVTM, ANQGSEA. The CDR3 has 13 residues. V lost 3 bases and J lost 2, with 9 bases in between. This chain's CDR3 is CSVEVLLTDTQYF. In DNA form, the CDR3 reads TGCAGCGTTGAGGTACTACTCACAGATACGCAGTATTTT.